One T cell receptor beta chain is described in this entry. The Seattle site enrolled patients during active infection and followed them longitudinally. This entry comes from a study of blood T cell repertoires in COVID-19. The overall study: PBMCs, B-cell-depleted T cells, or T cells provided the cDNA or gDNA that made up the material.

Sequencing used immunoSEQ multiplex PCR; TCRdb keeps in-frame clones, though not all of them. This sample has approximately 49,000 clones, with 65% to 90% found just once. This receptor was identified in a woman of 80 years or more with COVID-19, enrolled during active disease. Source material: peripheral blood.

CDR3 amino acids: CASSETGIGGGYTF. DNA of the CDR3: TGTGCCAGCAGCGAGACAGGGATAGGCGGTGGCTACACCTTC. This chain links TRBV7-8 with TRBJ1-2, with 7 bases lining up with TRBD1. The CDR3 length is 14 residues. J was trimmed by 7 bases and V by 5 bases; bases with no gene match: 10. Per germline, CDR1 SGHVS and CDR2 FQNEAQ.